The 15 T cell receptor beta chains given below trace back to one sample, sequenced in a study of CXCR3-negative and CXCR3-positive naive CD8 T cells. The method, 5' RACE with UMI labels, was used to prepare the TRB cDNA libraries. TCRdb re-called the 5' RACE reads, yielding one record per CDR3 amino acid sequence without DNA. The specimen's table records tens of thousands of distinct CDR3 sequences. Input material: naive CXCR3- CD8+ T cells from blood. The subset was: CD45RO-CCR7+CD27+CD95- naive CD8+ T cells lacking CXCR3 (TNR3-). The receptors originated from a human donor in good health. Some clones in this sample may be carry-over from other donors' samples.

This chain uses TRBV7-3 with TRBJ2-1. CDR1 and CDR2 from the germline V gene are SGHTA and FQGTGA. This CDR3 is 13 amino acids long. The CDR3 sequence: CASSLDPLNEQFF. The complete variable domain, with remaining parts taken from reference TRBV7-3 and TRBJ2-1, reads GAGVSQTPSNKVTEKGKYVELRCDPISGHTALYWYRQSLGQGPEFLIYFQGTGAADDSGLPNDRFFAVRPEGSVSTLKIQRTERGDSAVYLCASSLDPLNEQFFGPGTRLTVL.

This chain connects TRBV29-1 to TRBJ1-2. The V gene's germline CDR1 is SQVTM and CDR2 ANQGSEA. The CDR3 runs 16 residues. CDR3 amino acids: CSVEGAPEPTSQGYTF.

The rearrangement links TRBV7-9 to TRBJ2-7; the D call from TCRdb, TRBD1, cannot be confirmed without DNA. CDR3 size: 15 residues. The germline V gene has CDR1 SEHNR and CDR2 FQNEAQ (reference sequence). This CDR3 is CASNTMDRGIYEQYF.

CDR3: CSAPNPGQYNQPQHF. V gene TRBV20-1 combines with J gene TRBJ1-5; as DNA is missing, the TRBD1 call by TCRdb cannot be tested. Germline CDR1 and CDR2: DFQATT and SNEGSKA (reference sequence). The CDR3 covers 15 residues.

The J gene is TRBJ1-5, the V gene TRBV7-9; there is no DNA to check the TCRdb D call of TRBD1. CDR3 length: 18 residues. Germline loops: CDR1 SEHNR, CDR2 FQNEAQ (reference sequence). The CDR3 loop reads CASSYTGTGETSNQPQHF.

V gene TRBV6-5 combines with J gene TRBJ1-1; TCRdb outputs TRBD1, but without DNA this stays unchecked. The CDR3 loop spans 13 amino acids. Germline V CDR1 and CDR2: MNHEY, SVGAGI. CDR3 sequence reads: CASKSGRNTEAFF.

The rearrangement joins TRBV4-3 to TRBJ2-7; TCRdb's D call, TRBD1, is unchecked because there is no DNA. The germline V gene has CDR1 LGHNA and CDR2 YSLEER. The CDR3 covers 16 residues. This chain's CDR3 is CASSQEGQGSLSEQYF.

CDR3 in amino acids: CASSPYRDRGSTDGQYF. The V gene is TRBV12-3 or TRBV12-4, the J gene TRBJ2-7; absent DNA, TCRdb's TRBD1 call cannot be checked. There are 17 residues in the CDR3.

This chain joins TRBV29-1 and TRBJ2-2; with no DNA, the TCRdb D assignment of TRBD1 cannot be verified. This CDR3 region has 13 residues. Germline V CDR1 and CDR2: SQVTM, ANQGSEA. The CDR3 is CSVAGQNTGELFF.

CDR3 amino acids: CASSETGRTEAFF. J is TRBJ1-1 and V is TRBV4-1; the TCRdb D gene call, TRBD1, has no DNA to confirm it. The CDR3 extends over 13 amino acids. The germline gives CDR1 MGHRA, CDR2 YSYEKL.

The rearrangement uses TRBV29-1 and TRBJ2-7; TCRdb names TRBD1, which stays unverified in the absence of DNA. CDR3 length: 13 residues. The V gene's germline CDR1 is SQVTM and CDR2 ANQGSEA. The CDR3 loop is CSAAGGGSYEQYF.

The chain carries TRBV14 and TRBJ2-7; as DNA is missing, the TRBD2 call by TCRdb cannot be tested. CDR1 SGHDN and CDR2 FVKESK come from the germline V gene. This CDR3 spans 15 amino acids. CDR3 residues: CASRPTSGGNYEQYF.

The chain combines TRBV28 with TRBJ1-6. The CDR3 runs 16 residues. CDR1 and CDR2 (germline): MDHEN, SYDVKM. The CDR3 here is CASSPVGDSYNSPLHF.

V gene TRBV7-6 combines with J gene TRBJ2-2; TCRdb lists TRBD2, though no DNA is available to test this call. This CDR3 has 17 residues. Germline CDR1 SGHVS, CDR2 FNYEAQ. This CDR3 reads CASSLALAGANTGELFF.

The chain combines TRBV7-8 with TRBJ2-3; without DNA, the TCRdb call of TRBD1 cannot be checked. Germline loops: CDR1 SGHVS, CDR2 FQNEAQ. This CDR3 spans 14 amino acids. The CDR3 here is CASSTWGGTDTQYF. The full variable domain, its missing parts supplied by reference TRBV7-8 and TRBJ2-3, is GAGVSQSPRYKVAKRGQDVALRCDPISGHVSLFWYQQALGQGPEFLTYFQNEAQLDKSGLPSDRFFAERPEGSVSTLKIQRTQQEDSAVYLCASSTWGGTDTQYFGPGTRLTVL.